These T cell receptor beta chains were read from a single sample in a study of a mutant IDH1 vaccine in newly diagnosed glioma. Their cognate antigens are unknown. The protocol was immunoSEQ multiplex PCR, while the TCRdb copy is restricted to in-frame clones and leaves out a portion. The sample yields about 77,000 clones, approximately 85% seen once. Sequenced here: PBMCs, sampled from a glioma patient whose treatment included an IDH1 peptide vaccine. These receptors were collected from a woman aged 45-60 years with glioma. The CDR3 runs from the conserved cysteine through the conserved F or W. The D gene is left open where the match is weak. Clone size is given for some rows only: seen once, a few or many times, or a class if the clone is expanded.

.	.	TRBJ2-6	TRBV5-1	TGCGCCAGCAGCTTGGATCCCACGGCCGGGGCCAACGTCCTGACTTTC	CASSLDPTAGANVLTF
TRBD1	.	TRBJ1-4	TRBV6-5	TGTGCCAGCAGTCAAAGGACAGGGGGTAATGAAAAACTGTTTTTT	CASSQRTGGNEKLFF
TRBD1	.	TRBJ2-2	TRBV2	TGTGCCAGCCTACTGACAGGGGGTACCGGGGAGCTGTTTTTT	CASLLTGGTGELFF
TRBD1	.	TRBJ2-5	TRBV5-1	TGCGCCAGCCAGGACAGGTGGGAGACCCAGTACTTC	CASQDRWETQYF
.	.	TRBJ1-1	TRBV7-9	TGTGCCAGCAGCTTAGTCACCCGTGGCACTGAAGCTTTCTTT	CASSLVTRGTEAFF
TRBD1	.	TRBJ1-5	TRBV27	TGTGCCAGCAGAGGGACAGGGGCTAATCAGCCCCAGCATTTT	CASRGTGANQPQHF
TRBD2	.	TRBJ2-7	TRBV5-1	TGCGCCAGCACCGACCCGGGACTAGCGGGATCAAAGGACTACGAGCAGTACTTC	CASTDPGLAGSKDYEQYF
TRBD1	.	TRBJ2-3	TRBV28	TGTGCCAGCCGAGATAACGGCGACAGGGTGTGGGGTACGCAGTATTTT	CASRDNGDRVWGTQYF
.	.	TRBJ2-7	TRBV30	TGTGCCTGGAGTGTAAACGCGGGCGAGCAGTACTTC	CAWSVNAGEQYF
.	.	TRBJ2-2	TRBV21-1	TGTGCCAGCAGCAAAGCGGGACGGATAATGAACACCGGGGAGCTGTTTTTT	CASSKAGRIMNTGELFF
.	.	TRBJ2-7	TRBV6-5	TGTGCCAGCAGTCCCTCCGCCCCAGTAACCTACGAGCAGTACTTC	CASSPSAPVTYEQYF
.	.	TRBJ1-2	TRBV28	TGTGCCAGCAGGCTGCCTCTGGGGGCCTATGGCTACACCTTC	CASRLPLGAYGYTF
TRBD2	.	TRBJ2-7	TRBV4-2	TGTGCCAGCAGTCTCGGACTAGCGAGTAACTACGAGCAGTACTTC	CASSLGLASNYEQYF
.	.	TRBJ1-5	TRBV7-2	TGTGCCAGCAGCTTAGACGCGGGACACTCCGGGCCCCAGCATTTT	CASSLDAGHSGPQHF
.	few	TRBJ2-1	TRBV5-1	TGCGCCAGCAAAAGGGACAATGAGCAGTTCTTC	CASKRDNEQFF
.	.	TRBJ2-7	TRBV7-9	TGTGCCAGCAGCTTAGGAATTAGCTACGAGCAGTACTTC	CASSLGISYEQYF